This passage covers 26 T cell receptor beta chains from one sample sequenced in a study of T cells after yellow fever vaccination. TCRdb recomputed calls from the 5' RACE reads with MiXCR, one row per CDR3 protein. Among under 550,000 distinct CDR3 sequences listed, about a fifth were seen once. Sequencing used PBMCs, obtained roughly 23 days after the first yellow fever vaccination. These receptors were taken from a man aged 18-30 years who received the YFV17D yellow fever vaccine.

This clonotype has ten or more counts. This chain connects TRBV7-9 to TRBJ2-1, with unresolved D. The V end lost 2 bases, the J end lost 0 bases, and 8 bases lay between the germline ends. This CDR3 contains 15 residues. Germline CDR1 reads SEHNR; CDR2 reads FQNEAQ (reference sequence). The CDR3 nucleotides read TGTGCCAGCAGCTTAAGCCTAAGCTCCTACAATGAGCAGTTCTTC. Residues: CASSLSLSSYNEQFF.

This clonotype was detected only a few times. This sequence joins TRBV4-1 and TRBJ2-4; D is unclear. CDR1 is MGHRA, CDR2 YSYEKL, per germline. V was clipped by 9 bases and J by 7 bases, with 19 bases between them. This CDR3 contains 14 residues. The CDR3 spells CASASSRLANIQYF. CDR3 DNA sequence: TGCGCCAGTGCATCGAGCCGTCTTGCGAACATTCAGTACTTC.

The chain is built from TRBV7-2 and TRBJ2-3; 8 bases are shared with TRBD2. This CDR3 is 15 amino acids long. The germline V gene encodes CDR1 SGHTA and CDR2 FQGNSA. The V gene end was trimmed by 5 bases and the J gene end by 8 bases; junction bases not matched to a gene: 12. The CDR3 here is CASSPSGGSRGTQYF. As DNA, the CDR3 is TGTGCCAGCAGCCCATCGGGGGGGTCACGGGGTACGCAGTATTTT.

The table lists this clonotype with a few counts. The chain combines TRBV6-1 with TRBJ1-1, with TRBD1 as a possible D gene (5 bases). V was pared by 10 bases and J by 0 bases, with 18 bases between. CDR1 MNHNS and CDR2 SASEGT come from the germline V gene. The CDR3 is 15 residues long. CDR3 residues: CATHEQDRLNTEAFF. The CDR3, as DNA: TGTGCCACACACGAACAGGACCGTTTGAACACTGAAGCTTTCTTT.

This clonotype occurred a few times. The chain uses TRBV12-3 or TRBV12-4 and TRBJ1-6, with 10 bases lining up with TRBD1. The CDR3 loop spans 15 amino acids. V gave up 8 bases and J gave up 1 base; unmatched junction bases: 2. DNA of the CDR3: TGTGCCAGCCGGACAGGGGGTTCCTATAATTCACCCCTCCACTTT. Protein sequence: CASRTGGSYNSPLHF.

This rearrangement joins TRBV6-5 to TRBJ2-2; perhaps TRBD1 as D (6 bases). Trimming shortened V by 4 bases and J by 6 bases, and 12 bases separated the two germline ends. Germline-derived CDR1 and CDR2 are MNHEY and SVGAGI. The CDR3 extends over 14 amino acids. CDR3 coding DNA: TGTGCCAGCAGTTTAAACAGGGAGCCCGGGGAGCTGTTTTTT. It translates to CASSLNREPGELFF.

The V gene is TRBV29-1, the J gene TRBJ1-1; 11 positions match TRBD1. The CDR3 covers 14 residues. The V and J ends lost 7 bases and 0 bases, in that order; junction bases with no gene match: 4. Germline V CDR1 and CDR2: SQVTM, ANQGSEA. The chain's CDR3 is CSGGTGGMNTEAFF. CDR3 DNA sequence: TGCAGCGGGGGGACAGGGGGAATGAACACTGAAGCTTTCTTT.

This sequence joins TRBV7-9 and TRBJ2-1; no clear D gene. CDR3 length: 17 residues. CDR1 is SEHNR and CDR2 is FQNEAQ in the germline V gene (reference sequence). The V gene lost 5 bases and the J gene lost 0 bases, with 17 bases spanning the gap. The CDR3 nucleotides are TGTGCCAGCAGCCCAGTCCCGGGTCAAAGCTCCTACAATGAGCAGTTCTTC. The encoded protein is CASSPVPGQSSYNEQFF.

The sample holds a few counts of this clonotype. In DNA form, the CDR3 reads TGTGCCAGCAGTGTGGGGAGAGATACGCAGTATTTT. As protein: CASSVGRDTQYF. This chain links TRBV12-3 or TRBV12-4 with TRBJ2-3; weak D call: TRBD2 (5 bases). V shed 5 bases and J shed 5 bases, with 8 bases lying between them. The CDR3 loop spans 12 amino acids.

This clonotype has a count of ten or more. The chain carries TRBV4-1 and TRBJ2-2, with D unresolved. Per the germline V gene, CDR1 is MGHRA and CDR2 is YSYEKL. Trimming cost V 4 bases and J 7 bases, with 7 bases left between them. The CDR3 has 12 amino acids. For the CDR3, the DNA is TGCGCCAGCAGCCCGCCCCTCGGGGAGCTGTTTTTT. Translated: CASSPPLGELFF.

The genes are TRBV4-3 and TRBJ2-5; 7 bases are shared with TRBD2. With 3 bases clipped from V and 1 base from J, the junction kept 8 bases outside the gene matches. Germline CDR1 is LGHNA and CDR2 is YSLEER. The CDR3 has 16 amino acids. The CDR3 loop reads CASSQQLARAQETQYF. The CDR3, as DNA: TGCGCCAGCAGCCAGCAACTAGCGCGAGCCCAAGAGACCCAGTACTTC.

This clonotype was seen ten or more times. The chain carries TRBV5-1 and TRBJ2-1, with D unclear. V gave up 9 bases and J gave up 5 bases, with 18 bases separating them. From germline, CDR1 is SGHRS and CDR2 YFSETQ. This CDR3 contains 14 residues. CDR3 nucleotide sequence: TGCGCCAACCTTACTGACCGGAGAGACAATGAGCAGTTCTTC. It codes for CANLTDRRDNEQFF.

This rearrangement joins TRBV20-1 to TRBJ2-5; tentatively, D is TRBD1 (6 bases). CDR1 is DFQATT and CDR2 is SNEGSKA in the germline V gene (reference sequence). V was clipped by 3 bases and J by 2 bases, with 10 bases between them. This CDR3 contains 13 residues. CDR3 DNA sequence: TGCAGTGCTAGCCGACAGGTTCAAGAGACCCAGTACTTC. The encoded protein is CSASRQVQETQYF.

V and J are TRBV6-5 and TRBJ2-3; a possible D gene is TRBD1 (6 bases). V was pared by 2 bases and J by 2 bases, with 14 bases between. Germline values: CDR1 MNHEY, CDR2 SVGAGI. The CDR3 runs to 16 residues. The CDR3 DNA sequence: TGTGCCAGCAGTTACCGGGGACACCGGATCACAGATACGCAGTATTTT. Protein product: CASSYRGHRITDTQYF.

V is TRBV4-3 and J is TRBJ2-1, with TRBD1 as a possible D gene (5 bases). Per the germline V gene, CDR1 is LGHNA and CDR2 is YSLEER. The germline V and J ends were trimmed by 1 base and 6 bases, with 13 bases remaining between them. The length of the CDR3 is 15 residues. In nucleotides, the CDR3 is TGCGCCAGCAGCCAAGCTAGGACAAGGGGCAATGAGCAGTTCTTC. The encoded protein is CASSQARTRGNEQFF.

This clonotype occurred a few times. This chain joins TRBV18 and TRBJ1-2; 7 bases fit TRBD1. Per the germline V gene, CDR1 is KGHSH and CDR2 is LQKENI. Germline trimming cut 3 bases from V and 3 bases from J; bases unmatched to any gene: 4. The CDR3 runs 14 residues. As DNA, the CDR3 is TGTGCCAGCTCACCCGAGACAGGGTACTATGGCTACACCTTC. Translating it yields CASSPETGYYGYTF.

CDR3 in amino acids: CASSKFENTDTQYF. CDR3 sequence (DNA): TGTGCCAGCTCAAAATTCGAGAACACAGATACGCAGTATTTT. The J gene is TRBJ2-3, the V gene TRBV18; D gene ambiguous. In germline, CDR1 is KGHSH, CDR2 LQKENI. The ends were cut back, 5 bases at V and 2 bases at J, with 11 bases in the middle. The CDR3 length is 14 residues.

The chain has TRBV6-6 and TRBJ2-5; either TRBD1 or TRBD2 may supply D (6 bases each). The CDR3 runs to 13 residues. V shed 10 bases and J shed 4 bases, with 16 bases lying between them. Germline CDR1 is MNHNY and CDR2 is SVGAGI (reference sequence). The CDR3 here is CATRGGGAETQYF. DNA for the CDR3: TGTGCCACCAGAGGGGGAGGAGCAGAGACCCAGTACTTC.

This sequence joins TRBV11-2 and TRBJ2-5; 9 nucleotides line up with TRBD2. The CDR3 is 14 residues long. The ends lost 5 bases at V and 7 bases at J; junction bases unmatched: 8. The germline V gene encodes CDR1 SGHAT and CDR2 FQNNGV. As DNA, the CDR3 is TGTGCCAGCAGCGGCTCTAGCGGGGCGTTGACCCAGTACTTC. Its protein product is CASSGSSGALTQYF.

This chain uses TRBV3-1 with TRBJ1-2; 7 positions match TRBD1. The CDR3 consists of 15 residues. V lost 4 bases and J lost 3; bases outside the gene matches: 8. CDR1 LGHDT and CDR2 YNNKEL come from the germline V gene (reference sequence). The DNA for the CDR3 is TGTGCCAGCAGCCCAAATCTCGACAGGGACTATGGCTACACCTTC. Its translation: CASSPNLDRDYGYTF.

The gene calls are TRBV27 and TRBJ1-1, with TRBD1 as a possible D gene (6 bases). Germline assignment: CDR1 MNHEY and CDR2 SMNVEV (reference sequence). The CDR3 totals 15 residues. With 6 bases removed from V and 5 bases from J, the gap between germline ends came to 19 bases. The CDR3 nucleotides read TGTGCCAGCAGATCAGGGGTTGGAGGAAAAACTGAAGCTTTCTTT. Translating gives CASRSGVGGKTEAFF.

The V call is TRBV9, the J call TRBJ2-5; D could derive from TRBD1 or TRBD2 (7 bases each). Germline CDR1 and CDR2: SGDLS and YYNGEE. The CDR3 extends over 14 amino acids. V was cut by 4 bases and J by 4 bases, with 14 bases left in between. CDR3 sequence: CASSPSRGGETQYF. The CDR3 nucleotides are TGTGCCAGCAGCCCGAGCAGGGGGGGAGAGACCCAGTACTTC.

The gene calls are TRBV6-2 or TRBV6-3 and TRBJ2-3; 7 nucleotides line up with TRBD2. The CDR3 spans 15 residues. CDR1 MNHEY and CDR2 SVGEGT come from the germline V gene. The V gene end was trimmed by 1 base and the J gene end by 5 bases; junction bases not matched to a gene: 6. Here the CDR3 reads CASSYWTSQGDTQYF. The CDR3 DNA reads as TGTGCCAGCAGTTACTGGACTAGTCAGGGAGATACGCAGTATTTT.

The CDR3 spells CATSVDTQYF. CDR3 bases: TGTGCCACCAGCGTAGATACGCAGTATTTT. This sequence joins TRBV24-1 and TRBJ2-3; D ambiguous. Germline assignment: CDR1 KGHDR and CDR2 SFDVKD. The CDR3 runs to 10 residues. V dropped 7 bases and J dropped 5 bases, with 3 bases sitting between them.

The V call is TRBV7-8, the J call TRBJ2-3; possible D gene TRBD2, 6 bases. The CDR3 spans 17 residues. Trimming left V 2 bases short and J 1 base short, with 16 bases between. Germline assignment: CDR1 SGHVS and CDR2 FQNEAQ. CDR3 loop: CASSLRRGWARTDTQYF. The CDR3 bases are TGTGCCAGCAGCTTACGTCGGGGGTGGGCGCGCACAGATACGCAGTATTTT.

This clonotype was seen a few times. The chain uses TRBV13 and TRBJ2-1; weak D call: TRBD2 (5 bases). This CDR3 has 14 residues. Germline CDR1 reads PRHDT; CDR2 reads FYEKMQ (reference sequence). The V end was cut by 4 bases, the J end by 10 bases, with 17 bases between. Here the CDR3 reads CASSSTQLEWEQFF. In DNA, the CDR3 is TGTGCCAGCAGCTCTACCCAACTAGAATGGGAGCAGTTCTTC.